This TCR beta chain was identified during a study of Graves' ophthalmopathy and Graves' hyperthyroidism. This clonotype occurred many times. From RNA, the CDR3 regions of TCR beta chains were amplified and sequenced. The workflow started with a first-round RT-PCR run with HTBI primers and then moved on to a second-round multiplex PCR. TCRdb re-analysed the multiplex PCR reads in MiXCR, keeping a single row per CDR3 protein. The table has a few hundred thousand distinct CDR3 sequences, 15% to 20% seen once. The V end lost 3 bases, the J end lost 1 base, and 13 bases lay between the germline ends. The CDR3 has 15 amino acids. Per germline, CDR1 SGDLS and CDR2 YYNGEE. Patients were left out if they had other autoimmune diseases, uncontrolled infections, pregnancy or lactation.

The clonotype comes from a woman aged 18-29 years with Graves' ophthalmopathy. V usage is TRBV9 and J usage is TRBJ2-5, with D possibly TRBD1 on 5 matching bases. The sample comprised peripheral blood. The CDR3: CASSAQGILQETQYF. The CDR3 DNA reads as TGTGCCAGCAGCGCCCAGGGTATACTCCAAGAGACCCAGTACTTC.